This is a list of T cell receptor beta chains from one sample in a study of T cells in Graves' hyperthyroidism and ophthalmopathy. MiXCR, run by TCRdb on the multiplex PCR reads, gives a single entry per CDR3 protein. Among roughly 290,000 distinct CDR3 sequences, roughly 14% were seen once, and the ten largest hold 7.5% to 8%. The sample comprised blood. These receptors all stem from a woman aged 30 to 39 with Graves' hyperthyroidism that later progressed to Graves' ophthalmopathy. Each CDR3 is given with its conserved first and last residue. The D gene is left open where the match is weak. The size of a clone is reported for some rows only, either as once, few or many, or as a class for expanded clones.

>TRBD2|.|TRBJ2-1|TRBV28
TGTGCCAGCAGCCCCCAAGGTAGGCTAGCGGGAGTTGAGCAGTTCTTC
CASSPQGRLAGVEQFF
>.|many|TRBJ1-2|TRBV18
TGTGCCAGCTCACCTCCAGGAATAGATGGCTACACCTTC
CASSPPGIDGYTF
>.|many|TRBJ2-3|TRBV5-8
TGTGCCAGCAGCTTGGATGGACGGACGTTTTACACAGATACGCAGTATTTT
CASSLDGRTFYTDTQYF
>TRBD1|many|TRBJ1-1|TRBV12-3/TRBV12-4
TGTGCCAGCAGTTTAAGTACAGGGGACACTGAAGCTTTCTTT
CASSLSTGDTEAFF
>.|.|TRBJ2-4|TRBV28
TGTGCCAGCAGTTTCGGGTCCCCAGGGGCCAAAAACATTCAGTACTTC
CASSFGSPGAKNIQYF
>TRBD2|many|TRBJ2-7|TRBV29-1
TGCAGCGTAGGAAGGCGGACTAGCGCATACTCCTACGAGCAGTACTTC
CSVGRRTSAYSYEQYF
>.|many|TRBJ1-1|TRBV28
TGTGCCAGCAGCCCACAAAGTGCGGGGCCTGGCTGGAGGGCTGAAGCTTTCTTT
CASSPQSAGPGWRAEAFF
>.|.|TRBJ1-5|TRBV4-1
TGCGCCAGCAGCCAAGAAACAGGGTTAGGTCAGCCCCAGCATTTT
CASSQETGLGQPQHF
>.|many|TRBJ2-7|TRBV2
TGTGCCAGCAGTGATGCTGAAATGGAGCCCGAGCAGTACTTC
CASSDAEMEPEQYF
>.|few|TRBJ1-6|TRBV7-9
TGTGCCAGCAGCTACACCCTCAAACAGGGAGGGAATTCACCCCTCCACTTT
CASSYTLKQGGNSPLHF
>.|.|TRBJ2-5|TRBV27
TGTGCCAGCAGTTTTACTAGTAGGGGGGAGACCCAGTACTTC
CASSFTSRGETQYF
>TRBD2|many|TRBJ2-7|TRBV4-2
TGTGCCAGCAGCCAAGGCGCCGGGACTAGCGGTTCCTCCTACGAGCAGTACTTC
CASSQGAGTSGSSYEQYF
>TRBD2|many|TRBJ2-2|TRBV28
TGTGCCAGCATTTCTAGCGGGCGGCTTAACACCGGGGAGCTGTTTTTT
CASISSGRLNTGELFF
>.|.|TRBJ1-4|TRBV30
TGTGCCTGGTGGGCCCAGGGGAATGAAAAACTGTTTTTT
CAWWAQGNEKLFF
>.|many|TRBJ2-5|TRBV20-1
TGCAGTGCCCCGGCAGGGGCAGAGACCCAGTACTTC
CSAPAGAETQYF
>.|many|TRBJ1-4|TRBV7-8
TGTGCCAGCAGCCCACGGGGGGTGAGAGAAAAACTGTTTTTT
CASSPRGVREKLFF
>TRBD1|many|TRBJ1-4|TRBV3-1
TGTGCCAGCAGCCAAGAAATGGGACAGGCTAATGAAAAACTGTTTTTT
CASSQEMGQANEKLFF
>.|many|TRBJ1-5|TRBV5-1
TGCGCCAGCAGCTTGGAGGGGAGGTCGAATCAGCCCCAGCATTTT
CASSLEGRSNQPQHF
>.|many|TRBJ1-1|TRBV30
TGTGCCTGGACGGCGGCTATGAACACTGAAGCTTTCTTT
CAWTAAMNTEAFF
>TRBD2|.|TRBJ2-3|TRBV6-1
TGTGCCAGCAGTAAGGGACTAGCGGGAGCAGATACGCAGTATTTT
CASSKGLAGADTQYF
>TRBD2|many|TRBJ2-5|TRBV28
TGTGCCAGCAGTTTAGGGGGTTCCGGGACTAGCGGGCCTCACTGGGAGACCCAGTACTTC
CASSLGGSGTSGPHWETQYF
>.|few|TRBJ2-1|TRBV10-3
TGTGCCATCAGTCCACACAGCTCCTACAATGAGCAGTTCTTC
CAISPHSSYNEQFF
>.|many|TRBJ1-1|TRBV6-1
TGTGCCAGCAGCCTACAGTCCCCGAACACTGAAGCTTTCTTT
CASSLQSPNTEAFF
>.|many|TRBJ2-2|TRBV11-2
TGTGCCAGCAGGGGAATCGCGGGGAACACCGGGGAGCTGTTTTTT
CASRGIAGNTGELFF
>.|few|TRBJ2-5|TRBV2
TGTGCCAGGACTAAAAAGGGAGGAGCTGAGACCCAGTACTTC
CARTKKGGAETQYF
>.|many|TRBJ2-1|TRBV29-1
TGCAGCGTTGAGGCAGGGGCTGGGAATGAGCAGTTCTTC
CSVEAGAGNEQFF
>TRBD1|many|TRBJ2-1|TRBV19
TGTGCCAGTAGTATAGCCTTGGCAGGGGGCCCCGTCTACAATGAGCAGTTCTTC
CASSIALAGGPVYNEQFF
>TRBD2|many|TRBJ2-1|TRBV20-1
TGCAGTGCTAGAGGGGGTGGACTAGCCCATTCCGGGCAGTTCTTC
CSARGGGLAHSGQFF
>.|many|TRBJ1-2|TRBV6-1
TGTGCCAGCGGTAGGGGGTTTGGCTACACCTTC
CASGRGFGYTF